This TCR beta chain originates from a study of blood T cell repertoires in COVID-19. The authors' processing: From reference gene primer amplification, estimates of nucleated cell counts were derived. Here immunoSEQ multiplex PCR was the method, and the copy in TCRdb shows in-frame clones only, minus some. V and J calls and clone size come straight from that table; D and trimming were deduced from the DNA. This sample has about 100,000 clones, with roughly 80% found just once. This clone was counted a few times. From germline, CDR1 is SGHRS and CDR2 YFSETQ. V was clipped by 4 bases and J by 5 bases, with 21 bases between them. CDR3 size: 16 residues.

The chain combines TRBV5-1 with TRBJ1-1, with unresolved D. This TCR derives from a man aged 70-80 years with active or convalescent COVID-19. Sequenced: peripheral blood. CDR3: CASSPPESSGGTEAFF. CDR3 coding DNA: TGCGCCAGCAGCCCTCCCGAGTCTTCGGGAGGGACTGAAGCTTTCTTT.